Listed below are T cell receptor beta chains from one sample, sequenced in a study of cytomegalovirus exposure and HLA in healthy donors. The assay was immunoSEQ multiplex PCR, and TCRdb's table has in-frame clones only and misses some. Of 35,000 to 50,000 clones listed, 90% to 95% are singletons. The specimen was PBMCs. These receptors all come from a woman aged 18-29 years in good health and CMV-seronegative. The CDR3 runs from the conserved cysteine through the conserved F or W. The D gene is left open where the match is weak. Clone sizes are given selectively: once, few, many, or a class where the clone is expanded.

.,TRBJ2-7,TRBV5-1,.,CASSLEQASYEQYF,TGCGCCAGCAGCTTGGAGCAGGCTTCCTACGAGCAGTACTTC
TRBD2,TRBJ2-1,TRBV6-1,.,CASLLRGGINEQFF,TGTGCCAGCCTTTTGCGGGGGGGCATCAATGAGCAGTTCTTC
TRBD2,TRBJ2-2,TRBV10-1,.,CASSPGLAGAGELFF,TGCGCCAGCAGTCCGGGACTAGCGGGAGCGGGGGAGCTGTTTTTT
TRBD1,TRBJ1-6,TRBV7-9,.,CASSSTGGHNSPLHF,TGTGCCAGCAGCTCCACAGGGGGGCATAATTCACCCCTCCACTTT
.,TRBJ2-7,TRBV2,.,CASSEQDGVYEQYF,TGTGCCAGCAGTGAACAGGACGGGGTCTACGAGCAGTACTTC
.,TRBJ2-5,TRBV6-5,few,CASSYNRLQYF,TGTGCCAGCAGTTACAATAGACTCCAGTACTTC
TRBD1,TRBJ1-1,TRBV27,.,CASSPYTGQMNTEAFF,TGTGCCAGCAGCCCATACACGGGACAGATGAACACTGAAGCTTTCTTT
.,TRBJ2-5,TRBV1,.,CTSSHKTGVQETQYF,TGCACCAGCAGCCACAAGACAGGGGTCCAAGAGACCCAGTACTTC
TRBD1,TRBJ1-1,TRBV19,few,CASSIDLGQTMNTEAFF,TGTGCCAGTAGTATAGATTTGGGACAGACAATGAACACTGAAGCTTTCTTT
.,TRBJ1-2,TRBV5-6,once,CASSPGEDYGYTF,TGTGCCAGCAGCCCCGGGGAAGACTATGGCTACACCTTC
.,TRBJ1-2,TRBV21-1,.,CASSTRTGRHVGGYTF,TGTGCCAGCAGCACCCGGACAGGGCGACATGTAGGTGGCTACACCTTC
.,TRBJ1-2,TRBV6-5,.,CASTNGDYQGYTF,TGTGCCAGCACCAACGGGGATTATCAGGGCTACACCTTC
.,TRBJ2-7,TRBV7-9,.,CASSFSYEQYF,TGTGCCAGCAGCTTCAGTTACGAGCAGTACTTC
TRBD1,TRBJ1-5,TRBV19,.,CASRGTGEELRQPQHF,TGTGCCAGTAGGGGGACAGGAGAGGAATTACGTCAGCCCCAGCATTTT
TRBD1,TRBJ1-2,TRBV28,.,CASSGGQGYYGYTF,TGTGCCAGCAGTGGGGGACAGGGGTACTATGGCTACACCTTC
.,TRBJ1-5,TRBV15,.,CATSRDQQSNQPQHF,TGTGCCACCAGCAGAGATCAACAGTCCAATCAGCCCCAGCATTTT
TRBD2,TRBJ2-1,TRBV15,.,CATSRAGGGLYNEQFF,TGTGCCACCAGCAGAGCTGGCGGGGGATTGTACAATGAGCAGTTCTTC
.,TRBJ1-1,TRBV11-2,.,CASSLVDTNTEAFF,TGTGCCAGCAGCTTAGTGGACACGAACACTGAAGCTTTCTTT
.,TRBJ2-7,TRBV5-6,.,CASSSRQRVDGKMQYF,TGTGCCAGCAGCTCGCGACAGCGGGTGGACGGTAAGATGCAGTACTTC
TRBD1,TRBJ1-1,TRBV11-3,.,CASSRGTGGEAFF,TGTGCCAGCAGCCGCGGGACAGGGGGTGAAGCTTTCTTT
.,TRBJ1-1,TRBV29-1,.,CSVERAGRGNTEAFF,TGCAGCGTTGAAAGGGCAGGGCGGGGGAACACTGAAGCTTTCTTT
TRBD2,TRBJ2-7,TRBV5-1,.,CASSLGTSGSEQYF,TGCGCCAGCAGCTTGGGGACTAGCGGGAGCGAGCAGTACTTC
.,TRBJ2-3,TRBV5-4,once,CASSLYQGNPTQYF,TGTGCCAGCAGCTTGTATCAGGGTAACCCTACGCAGTATTTT
TRBD1,TRBJ2-7,TRBV4-1,.,CASSQVRDSSYEQYF,TGCGCCAGCAGCCAAGTTAGGGACAGCTCCTACGAGCAGTACTTC
.,TRBJ1-5,TRBV21-1,.,CASSKWADLHKNQPQHF,TGTGCCAGCTCAAAGTGGGCTGATCTACATAAAAATCAGCCCCAGCATTTT
TRBD2,TRBJ2-7,TRBV28,.,CASSLPGTSGGSWEQYF,TGTGCCAGCAGTCTACCCGGGACTAGCGGGGGGTCTTGGGAGCAGTACTTC
.,TRBJ2-5,TRBV18,.,CASSFQETQYF,TGTGCCAGCTCCTTCCAAGAGACCCAGTACTTC
TRBD2,TRBJ2-2,TRBV9,.,CASSPFAGGDHTGELFF,TGTGCCAGCAGCCCCTTCGCGGGAGGGGATCACACCGGGGAGCTGTTTTTT
TRBD2,TRBJ2-3,TRBV19,few,CASRGLAGETDTQYF,TGTGCCAGTAGGGGACTAGCGGGGGAAACAGATACGCAGTATTTT
TRBD1,TRBJ2-1,TRBV28,.,CASSLQGDRGRVNEQFF,TGTGCCAGCAGTTTACAAGGAGACAGGGGGCGGGTCAATGAGCAGTTCTTC
TRBD1,TRBJ1-3,TRBV28,.,CASSLGGQARSGNTIYF,TGTGCCAGCAGTTTAGGTGGACAGGCTCGGTCTGGAAACACCATATATTTT
.,TRBJ1-6,TRBV25-1,once,CASSEQGWWSPLHF,TGTGCCAGCAGTGAACAGGGGTGGTGGTCACCCCTCCACTTT
TRBD1,TRBJ2-7,TRBV5-1,.,CASSSTGTGGGEQYF,TGCGCCAGCAGCTCGACCGGGACAGGGGGCGGGGAGCAGTACTTC
.,TRBJ2-2,TRBV6-5,once,CASSYSISNTGELFF,TGTGCCAGCAGTTACTCTATCTCGAACACCGGGGAGCTGTTTTTT
TRBD1,TRBJ1-5,TRBV6-5,.,CASSSQGSGQPQHF,TGTGCCAGCAGCTCACAGGGGTCGGGTCAGCCCCAGCATTTT
TRBD1,TRBJ2-5,TRBV4-1,once,CASSRVDRGQETQYF,TGCGCCAGCAGCCGAGTGGACAGGGGTCAAGAGACCCAGTACTTC
.,TRBJ1-1,TRBV19,.,CASIRQATNTEAFF,TGTGCCAGTATTCGGCAGGCAACCAACACTGAAGCTTTCTTT
.,TRBJ1-3,TRBV28,.,CASRTTWEISGNTIYF,TGTGCCAGCAGGACTACCTGGGAAATCTCTGGAAACACCATATATTTT
TRBD1,TRBJ1-4,TRBV27,.,CASSSRVRQGALEKLFF,TGTGCCAGCAGTTCAAGGGTCCGACAGGGGGCCTTGGAAAAACTGTTTTTT
.,TRBJ1-5,TRBV6-6,.,CASSYSGGAVQPQHF,TGTGCCAGCAGTTACTCTGGGGGGGCGGTTCAGCCCCAGCATTTT